This T cell receptor (beta chain) emerged from a study of T cell responses to AZD1222 COVID-19 vaccine (dated by TCRdb to about 2021). Notes on the research overall: TCR sequencing was performed for approximately 240 trial participants, of whom about 200 were given two doses of AZD1222 and around 25 were given two doses of MenACWY control vaccine. Trial participants were enrolled by age into 18-55, 56-69 and 70-plus year subgroups, with roughly 160, 29 and 62 TCR-sequenced participants respectively.

The research as a whole found: Conclusions about previously exposed vaccinees are limited, since just a handful of AZD1222 recipients were seropositive for SARS-CoV-2 at baseline. Because no day 14 peak-response samples were available, repertoires were characterized only after the peak T cell response. Vaccine-associated CD4 TCRs spanned the whole spike protein, with dominant responses in regions 160-218 and 743-854. Nearly half of unique spike-specific TCRs reportedly recognized epitopes outside regions mutated in the B.1.351 and B.1.1.7 variants. Participants were mostly white British, with more females than males. The authors suggested clonal diversity may have been underestimated. The 56-69-year group was small, and its depth increase did not reach significance, likely because of low power. After two AZD1222 doses, both the breadth and the depth of spike-specific TCRs were significantly higher than at day 0 and than in MenACWY recipients.

The time point label of this sample denotes: baseline before first vaccination. The treatment or condition label corresponds to: meningococcal conjugate vaccine given as trial control. The vaccinee samples were drawn from two UK trials, COV001 and COV002, one of which was a single-blind randomized controlled phase 2/3 trial testing AZD1222 (ChAdOx1 nCoV-19) in healthy adults. For TCRbeta chain sequencing, PBMC samples were collected from trial participants at day 0 and at day 28 after the second dose. The CDR3 regions of human TCRbeta chains were analyzed by immunosequencing. On the study's bioinformatics: Repertoire TCRs were checked for matches against a reference library of SARS-CoV-2-specific TCRs that had been generated using the MIRA antigen-specificity platform. Breadth was defined as the fraction of unique TCRs that were SARS-CoV-2-associated, and depth was defined as the fraction of total T cells that were SARS-CoV-2-associated. Using the MIRA data, each spike-specific TCR was assigned both to the spike region to which the TCR was reactive and to a CD4 or CD8 class. Log10-transformed breadth and depth values were compared by one-way ANOVA with Sidak's multiple comparisons tests. In its TCRdb copy, this immuneACCESS table keeps in-frame sequences only and misses some clones. Where compared with another copy, unresolved V genes explain less than half of these, and the others have no known cause. V and J calls plus clone size are reproduced from that table; the DNA served to infer D and trimming. Within this sample are approximately 110,000 clones, with over 75% of them counted one time only. More than 10% of the sample is held by the ten biggest clonotypes.

CDR1 and CDR2 (SNHLY, FYNNEI) derive from the germline V gene. The V end loses 3 bases and the J end loses 5 bases, and a stretch of 22 bases separates them. Including the terminal cysteine and phenylalanine, the CDR3 comprises 18 residues. Here the CDR3 DNA is all that survives: 54 bases in frame from base 1. A remark on this clone: Which antigen it targets is not known. Per-base quality was not reported, and no clone a single base away is much larger than it.

Recombination linked TRBV2 to TRBJ2-2, with a tentative D gene TRBD2 over 6 matching bases. The receptor's source is an adult in good health. Source: peripheral blood, taken on day 0 of MenACWY control vaccination. The CDR3 loop reads CASSEEGPPTRGTGELFF. The nucleotides are TGTGCCAGCAGTGAGGAGGGACCTCCAACTCGGGGAACCGGGGAGCTGTTTTTT. The full variable domain, with segments outside the CDR3 supplied by the reference TRBV2 and TRBJ2-2 proteins, appears as EPEVTQTPSHQVTQMGQEVILRCVPISNHLYFYWYRQILGQKVEFLVSFYNNEISEKSEIFDDQFSVERPDGSNFTLKIRSTKLEDSAMYFCASSEEGPPTRGTGELFFGEGSRLTVL.